The 18 T cell receptor beta chains listed next were all sequenced from one sample in a study of blood T cells in healthy people across ages. A J-beta primer mix and a sample-barcoded 5' primer were used in a second PCR of about 7 to 12 cycles. TCRdb ran MiXCR on the 5' RACE reads and lists one entry per CDR3 protein. The table records about 930,000 distinct CDR3 sequences, about 27% of them present only once. These data were likewise used in another study, on T cells of mothers and their children.

Sequences were obtained from blood. The source is a woman aged 40-49 years in good health.

The chain is built from TRBV7-2 and TRBJ2-3; D might be TRBD1 (5 bases). The CDR3 runs 15 residues. V lost 5 bases and J lost 6, with 18 bases in between. Germline CDR1 reads SGHTA; CDR2 reads FQGNSA. The CDR3 DNA reads as TGTGCCAGCAGCCTCGCCGGACACGGAGTGGATACGCAGTATTTT. Translated, it gives CASSLAGHGVDTQYF. Based on the CDR3 plus reference TRBV7-2 and TRBJ2-3, the full variable domain is GAGVSQSPSNKVTEKGKDVELRCDPISGHTALYWYRQSLGQGLEFLIYFQGNSAPDKSGLPSDRFSAERTGGSVSTLTIQRTQQEDSAVYLCASSLAGHGVDTQYFGPGTRLTVL.

In its sample, this clonotype was seen a few times. At one boundary the junction diverges from the germline segment, which might be a read error. V and J are TRBV20-1 and TRBJ2-3; D is uncertain. This CDR3 spans 16 amino acids. Per germline, CDR1 DFQATT and CDR2 SNEGSKA (reference sequence). The DNA for the CDR3 is TGCAGTGCTAGAGATTGGGAAATGACCTACACAGATGCGCAGTATTTT. Translated, it gives CSARDWEMTYTDAQYF.

A word on this clonotype: A read error may be the cause here, since a much bigger clone is one base away. The CDR3 DNA reads as TGTGCCACCAGTCCAAGACTAGCGGGGGTCGGGGGGCCCCAGTACTTC. Its protein is CATSPRLAGVGGPQYF. The chain recombines TRBV27 with TRBJ2-5; 12 nucleotides agree with TRBD2. From germline, CDR1 is MNHEY and CDR2 SMNVEV (reference sequence). This CDR3 has 16 amino acids.

This clonotype has ten or more counts. The chain couples TRBV5-6 to TRBJ2-7, with D unresolved. With 1 base removed from V and 2 bases from J, the gap between germline ends came to 13 bases. CDR3 length: 15 residues. Germline values: CDR1 SGHDT, CDR2 YYEEEE. This CDR3 is CASSLKGIGPYEQYF. The CDR3 DNA reads TGTGCCAGCAGCTTGAAAGGGATTGGACCCTACGAGCAGTACTTC.

J is TRBJ2-7 and V is TRBV24-1, with 7 bases lining up with TRBD1. The CDR3 is made up of 13 amino acids. Germline CDR1 KGHDR, CDR2 SFDVKD. J gave up 5 bases and V 10 bases, and 10 bases lay outside the gene matches. The CDR3 nucleotides read TGTGCCACGAACAGGGGTGATTCCCACGAGCAGTACTTC. Amino acids: CATNRGDSHEQYF.

The V and J genes are TRBV10-2 and TRBJ2-1; a weak D match, TRBD2 (6 bases). This CDR3 spans 15 amino acids. CDR1 is WSHSY and CDR2 is SAAADI in the germline V gene. Trimming shortened V by 0 bases and J by 12 bases, and 18 bases separated the two germline ends. The CDR3 nucleotides read TGCGCCAGCAGTGAGTCGGGAATAGCGCGGGGTCGGCAGTTCTTC. It codes for CASSESGIARGRQFF.

V usage is TRBV28 and J usage is TRBJ1-1; 7 nucleotides line up with TRBD1. The CDR3 is made up of 15 amino acids. V was pared by 4 bases and J by 1 base, with 6 bases of the junction left unmatched. Germline CDR1 and CDR2: MDHEN and SYDVKM. The CDR3 nucleotides are TGTGCCAGCAGTTCCTCCGGGACAGAGAACACTGAAGCTTTCTTT. This translates into CASSSSGTENTEAFF.

This clonotype was detected only a few times. Here the CDR3 reads CASRSPAGGGQYF. In DNA form, the CDR3 reads TGCGCCAGCAGGTCACCCGCAGGGGGCGGGCAGTACTTC. This chain links TRBV4-1 with TRBJ2-7, with TRBD1 identical over 8 bases. V shed 6 bases, J shed 9 bases, and the junction held 10 bases outside the gene matches. Germline assignment: CDR1 MGHRA and CDR2 YSYEKL. CDR3 length: 13 residues.

This clonotype was counted only a few times. The V gene is TRBV5-1, the J gene TRBJ2-1; D may correspond to TRBD1 or TRBD2 (6 bases each). This CDR3 has 13 amino acids. Trimming removed 4 bases at V and 9 bases at J, with 14 bases between. Germline V gene lookup returns CDR1 SGHRS and CDR2 YFSETQ. CDR3 sequence: CASSGPGGGEQFF. CDR3 coding DNA: TGCGCCAGCAGCGGACCCGGGGGCGGTGAGCAGTTCTTC.

This clonotype was detected ten times or more. The rearrangement uses TRBV7-2 and TRBJ2-5, with a tentative D call TRBD2 (7 bases). Germline V CDR1 and CDR2: SGHTA, FQGNSA. This CDR3 comprises 16 residues. Trimming cost V 1 base and J 1 base, with 13 bases left between them. For the CDR3, the DNA is TGTGCCAGCAGCTTAGTCGCGGGGGCCCCCCAAGAGACCCAGTACTTC. This gives the protein CASSLVAGAPQETQYF.

This sequence joins TRBV5-1 and TRBJ2-1, with D unresolved. With 4 bases removed from V and 0 bases from J, the gap between germline ends came to 11 bases. The V gene's germline CDR1 is SGHRS and CDR2 YFSETQ. The CDR3 spans 15 residues. DNA of the CDR3: TGCGCCAGCAGCATAGGCAGGCCCTCCTACAATGAGCAGTTCTTC. Amino acids: CASSIGRPSYNEQFF.

This clonotype was observed a few times. This may come from a read error, since a much larger clone is one base off. The genes are TRBV29-1 and TRBJ2-5; no clear D. The end of the DNA is better explained by TRBJ2-1, so the J call may be wrong. Germline lookup yields CDR1 SQVTM and CDR2 ANQGSEA. This CDR3 is 15 amino acids long. CDR3 nucleotide sequence: TGCAGCGTTGTTTATCTGTTCCGGAGCCAAGAGACCCAGTTCTTC. It translates to CSVVYLFRSQETQFF.

The chain recombines TRBV5-1 with TRBJ2-5, with 9 bases fitting TRBD2. V was clipped by 9 bases and J by 9 bases; unmatched bases: 18. The germline V gene encodes CDR1 SGHRS and CDR2 YFSETQ. The length of the CDR3 is 15 residues. Here the CDR3 DNA reads TGCGCCACCAAGCAGACTAGACTAGCGGACGAACCCCAGTACTTC. Translated: CATKQTRLADEPQYF.

This clonotype was seen only a few times. The J gene is TRBJ2-3, the V gene TRBV5-1; 8 bases match TRBD2. This CDR3 has 16 amino acids. Germline CDR1 reads SGHRS; CDR2 reads YFSETQ. With 4 bases clipped from V and 0 bases from J, the junction kept 7 bases outside the gene matches. DNA for the CDR3: TGCGCCAGCAGCGAGTGGACTAGCCCTAGCACAGATACGCAGTATTTT. Its protein product is CASSEWTSPSTDTQYF.

The rearrangement uses TRBV7-2 and TRBJ2-3, with 7 bases lining up with TRBD2. The CDR3 covers 15 residues. V was clipped by 7 bases and J by 0 bases; unmatched bases: 7. Germline assignment: CDR1 SGHTA and CDR2 FQGNSA. The CDR3 region has the DNA TGTGCCAGCAAACTCCAGCGGGGTAGCACAGATACGCAGTATTTT. Amino acid sequence: CASKLQRGSTDTQYF.

The J gene is TRBJ2-5, the V gene TRBV7-8; possibly TRBD1 for D (6 bases). This CDR3 spans 15 amino acids. The germline CDR1 and CDR2 sequences are SGHVS and FQNEAQ. Trimming pared 4 bases from V and 0 bases from J, leaving 12 bases between. The CDR3 is CASSWRQAYQETQYF. The CDR3 DNA is TGTGCCAGCAGCTGGCGACAGGCCTACCAAGAGACCCAGTACTTC.

This clonotype was seen only a few times. CDR3: CSAKLSGSSYNEQFF. CDR3 bases: TGCAGTGCAAAACTTAGCGGGTCCTCCTACAATGAGCAGTTCTTC. The rearrangement joins TRBV20-1 to TRBJ2-1; 7 bases are a match to TRBD2. J lost 0 bases, V lost 6 bases, and 8 bases had no gene match. From germline, CDR1 is DFQATT and CDR2 SNEGSKA (reference sequence). The CDR3 is made up of 15 amino acids.

This clonotype was observed a handful of times. V usage is TRBV3-1 and J usage is TRBJ2-5, with TRBD1 as a possible D gene (6 bases). Trimming removed 4 bases at V and 11 bases at J, with 17 bases between. The germline gives CDR1 LGHDT, CDR2 YNNKEL (reference sequence). The CDR3 consists of 13 residues. This chain's CDR3 is CASSPTGLYGQYF. Written as DNA, the CDR3 is TGTGCCAGCAGCCCTACAGGGCTCTACGGGCAGTACTTC.